This TCR beta chain was sequenced for a study of beta chain features in type 1 diabetes. Study-level background: Patients did not differ from healthy donors in age, gender or cell yield. Researchers looked at around 100 million sorted cells across all samples. Notes on the study in general: Type 1 diabetes patients had moderately but significantly shorter TCRB CDR3s in all four CD4+ subsets. Equally in patients and controls, PCR might preferentially amplify shorter templates.

In the case of this clone: The target antigen is unknown.

CDR1 and CDR2 from the germline V gene are SGDLS and YYNGEE. This CDR3 is 13 amino acids long. With 4 bases removed from V and 4 bases from J, the gap between germline ends came to 12 bases. cDNA synthesis used the whole RNA isolate, giving expressed TCRB sequences. Naive, central memory and regulatory T cell samples yielded around 3.6 million reads on average. Libraries were prepared by immunoSEQ multiplex PCR; TCRdb keeps only in-frame clonotypes and omits some of them. This repertoire shows a few hundred thousand clones, approximately 15% found once; its top ten account for 0.017%. The chain carries TRBV9 and TRBJ2-7; D is perhaps TRBD2 (5 bases). This sequence originates from a man aged 25-45 years with type 1 diabetes. Specimen: naive CD4+ T cells from blood. The CDR3 nucleotides are TGTGCCAGCAGCCCAACGGGGATGTACGAGCAGTACTTC. Protein sequence: CASSPTGMYEQYF.